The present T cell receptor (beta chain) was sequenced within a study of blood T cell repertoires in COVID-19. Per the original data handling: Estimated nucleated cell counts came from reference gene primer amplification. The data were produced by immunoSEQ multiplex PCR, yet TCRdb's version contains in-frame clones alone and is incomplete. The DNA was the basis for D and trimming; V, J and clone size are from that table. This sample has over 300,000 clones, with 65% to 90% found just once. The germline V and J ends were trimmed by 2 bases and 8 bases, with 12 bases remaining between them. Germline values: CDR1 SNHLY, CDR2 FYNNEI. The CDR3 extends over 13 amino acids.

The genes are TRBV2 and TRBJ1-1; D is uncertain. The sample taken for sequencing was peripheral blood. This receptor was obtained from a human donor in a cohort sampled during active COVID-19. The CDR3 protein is CASSERGTGEAFF. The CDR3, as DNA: TGTGCCAGCAGTGAACGAGGTACTGGCGAAGCTTTCTTT.